This entry is about one T cell receptor beta chain. Its specific antigen is unknown. The record has no base qualities; no much larger clone is one base away. The immunoSEQ Assay, a bias-controlled multiplex PCR, was used to amplify TCRbeta CDR3 regions from genomic DNA. For the original study's pipeline: The number of nucleated cells in each sample was estimated from the amplification of reference gene primers within the assay. Sequence reads were collapsed and filtered to measure the absolute abundance of every unique TCRbeta CDR3 rearrangement. For each sample, productive Simpson clonality was calculated as the square root of Simpson's diversity index across productive rearrangements. Here the immuneACCESS table is served through TCRdb, limited to in-frame sequences with V and J called. Missing clones are a known gap in these copies; in checked studies unresolved V genes cover under half, and the rest lacks a known reason. V and J calls and clone size are given by that table; D and trimming were obtained from the DNA. Present in this sample are tens of thousands of clones, around 87% of which were seen just once. Around 1.2% of the sample rests with the top ten.

The record originates from a study of blood T cell repertoires in COVID-19 (TCRdb year 2020). With regard to the full study: Samples from collaborators originated in the United States, Italy and Spain and spanned both the acute and convalescent phases of COVID-19. The prospective study material was composed of cDNA or gDNA derived from T cells, B-cell-depleted T cells, or PBMCs. The dataset comprised deeply sampled blood TCRbeta repertoires from subjects exposed to, actively infected with, or recovered from COVID-19. A freely available public database, intended as a resource for researchers studying the immune response to SARS-CoV-2, is where the repertoires were released. Samples came from the ongoing ImmuneRACE study (first 160 participants) plus 1,254 subjects from 6 global collaborators. Nearly every sample came with metadata listing a de-identified subject ID, COVID-19 status, age in years and sex. HLA class I and class II types, where available, came from metadata supplied by the sample provider rather than from assay-based typing. Overall results and qualifications from the work: Clinical and demographic metadata were provided uncurated, with the amount varying by source and participant.

Whole blood was collected in K2EDTA tubes by collaborating institutions according to the institutions' own protocols. For TCRbeta analysis, collaborator samples were shipped as frozen whole blood, as isolated PBMCs, or as DNA extracted from either sample type. The CDR3 measures 15 amino acids from cysteine to phenylalanine. Only CDR3 DNA is held: 45 bases, read in frame from base 1. From a lookup of the germline V gene, CDR1 and CDR2 are SGHRS and YFSETQ. V is cut back by 0 bases and J by 6 bases, with 3 bases in the junction unmatched. This sequence originates from a woman in her fifties or sixties with acute or convalescent COVID-19. The chain uses TRBV5-1 and TRBJ1-4; 9 bases in the middle match TRBD1. Specimen: peripheral blood. The DNA is as follows: TGCGCCAGCAGCTTGGAAACAGGGGGCTATGAAAAACTGTTTTTT. It specifies CASSLETGGYEKLFF. When the CDR3 is completed using the reference TRBV5-1 and TRBJ1-4 genes on either side, the full variable domain is KAGVTQTPRYLIKTRGQQVTLSCSPISGHRSVSWYQQTPGQGLQFLFEYFSETQRNKGNFPGRFSGRQFSNSRSEMNVSTLELGDSALYLCASSLETGGYEKLFFGSGTQLSVL.